A single sample is the source of the 13 T cell receptor beta chains below, sequenced in a study of cytotoxic CD8 clonotypes in ibrutinib-treated CLL. The method was immunoSEQ multiplex PCR; TCRdb's version includes in-frame clones alone and lacks a portion of them. The sample consists of around 300,000 clones, roughly 85% of them appearing once. The input for sequencing was PBMCs, taken before ibrutinib treatment. The source of these receptors is a human donor with chronic lymphocytic leukemia.

In this sample, this clone turned up a few times. This rearrangement joins TRBV7-9 to TRBJ1-5; TRBD1 agrees at 9 bases. Germline values: CDR1 SEHNR, CDR2 FQNEAQ (reference sequence). This CDR3 is built from 15 residues. Unmatched junction bases numbered 4, after V lost 1 base and J lost 6 bases. DNA for the CDR3: TGTGCCAGCAGCTTAGGGGACAGGGATTTTCAGCCCCAGCATTTT. It encodes CASSLGDRDFQPQHF.

This clone has only a few counts. The rearrangement joins TRBV28 to TRBJ2-5; 7 bases are a match to TRBD2. There are 15 residues in the CDR3. In germline, CDR1 is MDHEN, CDR2 SYDVKM. The trim removed 5 bases at V and 5 bases at J, leaving 11 bases unmatched. The CDR3 DNA reads as TGTGCCAGCAGTCTCCGGGACGGGGGGAGGGAGACCCAGTACTTC. Protein: CASSLRDGGRETQYF.

This chain uses TRBV29-1 with TRBJ1-1; D uncertain. The CDR3 covers 10 residues. V lost 4 bases to trimming and J lost 7 bases, with 7 bases between them. Germline V gene lookup returns CDR1 SQVTM and CDR2 ANQGSEA. This chain's CDR3 is CSVGALEAFF. As DNA, the CDR3 is TGCAGCGTTGGGGCCCTTGAAGCTTTCTTT.

This clone appeared once. V usage is TRBV18 and J usage is TRBJ2-1, with 9 nucleotides matching TRBD2. Trimming took 3 bases from V and 0 from J; bases not matched to a gene: 3. The CDR3 extends over 16 amino acids. Per the germline V gene, CDR1 is KGHSH and CDR2 is LQKENI. For the CDR3, the DNA is TGTGCCAGCTCACCCAATAGCGGGAGCTCCTACAATGAGCAGTTCTTC. Amino acids: CASSPNSGSSYNEQFF.

The chain is built from TRBV5-6 and TRBJ1-2, with a weak D call TRBD1 (5 bases). From germline, CDR1 is SGHDT and CDR2 YYEEEE. The V and J ends lost 3 bases and 4 bases respectively, with 16 bases between them. This CDR3 spans 15 amino acids. The CDR3: CASSSISGTGYGYTF. In nucleotides, the CDR3 is TGTGCCAGCAGCTCCATATCCGGGACGGGCTATGGCTACACCTTC.

This clone was seen more than once but under ten times. This chain joins TRBV28 and TRBJ1-1, with a possible D match to TRBD1 (5 bases). With 6 bases removed from V and 7 bases from J, the gap between germline ends came to 12 bases. Germline CDR1 is MDHEN and CDR2 is SYDVKM. The CDR3 runs 12 residues. CDR3 region: CASSIPQGEAFF. The CDR3 coding sequence is TGTGCCAGCAGCATACCGCAGGGTGAAGCTTTCTTT.

The chain recombines TRBV2 with TRBJ1-2; tentatively, D is TRBD1 (6 bases). This CDR3 is built from 16 residues. Trimming removed 1 base at V and 1 base at J, with 13 bases between. Germline lookup yields CDR1 SNHLY and CDR2 FYNNEI. CDR3 residues: CASSEVRDINNYGYTF. CDR3 bases: TGTGCCAGCAGTGAAGTCCGGGACATTAATAACTATGGCTACACCTTC.

The chain carries TRBV10-3 and TRBJ2-7; maybe TRBD1 (6 bases). The CDR3 spans 13 residues. Trimming stripped 6 bases from V and 4 bases from J, with 13 bases between. The germline V gene has CDR1 ENHRY and CDR2 SYGVKD. The CDR3 loop reads CAISRTEVYEQYF. In DNA, the CDR3 is TGTGCCATCAGCAGGACAGAAGTATACGAGCAGTACTTC.

This clone has just a few counts. The J gene is TRBJ2-7, the V gene TRBV19; TRBD1 agrees at 8 bases. The CDR3 length is 15 residues. Trimming took 5 bases from V and 3 from J; bases not matched to a gene: 9. Germline lookup yields CDR1 LNHDA and CDR2 SQIVND (reference sequence). DNA for the CDR3: TGTGCCAGTAGTTCCGGACAGGGAAAATACTACGAGCAGTACTTC. It encodes CASSSGQGKYYEQYF.

The CDR3 nucleotides read TGTGCCTGGAGTGGCGTCTCACCCACCTCCTACGAGCAGTACTTC. Its protein is CAWSGVSPTSYEQYF. The V gene is TRBV30, the J gene TRBJ2-7; D call uncertain. This CDR3 contains 15 residues. The V end lost 1 base, the J end lost 0 bases, and 13 bases lay between the germline ends. Germline CDR1 GTSNPN, CDR2 SVGIG (reference sequence).

The chain recombines TRBV4-3 with TRBJ2-6; 7 bases map to TRBD2. The CDR3 sequence is 17 residues long. The J segment lost 0 bases and the V segment lost 3 bases, leaving 5 bases of the junction unmatched. Germline-derived CDR1 and CDR2 are LGHNA and YSLEER. The CDR3 reads CASSHSGDRSGANVLTF. In nucleotides, the CDR3 is TGCGCCAGCAGCCACAGCGGGGACCGCTCTGGGGCCAACGTCCTGACTTTC.

This clone was counted only a few times. The DNA for the CDR3 is TGTGCCAGCAGCCTCAGGGTGGGGACTGAAGCTTTCTTT. Residues: CASSLRVGTEAFF. The rearrangement links TRBV5-6 to TRBJ1-1; possibly TRBD1 for D (5 bases). The CDR3 extends over 13 amino acids. The germline V and J ends were trimmed by 4 bases and 5 bases, with 12 bases remaining between them. Germline lookup yields CDR1 SGHDT and CDR2 YYEEEE. The whole variable domain, filled in from reference TRBV5-6 and TRBJ1-1, reads DAGVTQSPTHLIKTRGQQVTLRCSPKSGHDTVSWYQQALGQGPQFIFQYYEEEERQRGNFPDRFSGHQFPNYSSELNVNALLLGDSALYLCASSLRVGTEAFFGQGTRLTVV.

The gene calls are TRBV5-4 and TRBJ2-1; D gene unclear. The CDR3 runs 14 residues. Trimming took 0 bases from V and 1 from J, leaving 5 bases between them. Germline lookup yields CDR1 SGHNT and CDR2 YYREEE (reference sequence). CDR3 amino acids: CASSLVGSYNEQFF. DNA of the CDR3: TGTGCCAGCAGCTTGGTTGGGTCCTACAATGAGCAGTTCTTC.